Sequencing of this T cell receptor (beta chain) was carried out in a study of identical twins (dated by TCRdb to 2015 to 2016). General notes on the study: The study deep-sequenced TCR alpha and beta repertoires from monozygotic twins, unrelated adults of various ages and cord blood to test whether fetal clonotypes persist. Replicate twin experiments were performed at different times using different library preparation protocols to rule out contamination.

Concerning this clonotype: Its antigen remains undetermined. No clone much larger than this one lies a single base away; base qualities are absent.

The library was made by 5' RACE. Sequenced using an Illumina HiSeq 2000. A universal primer binding site was introduced by template switching, and a unique molecular identifier was present in the final cDNA, enabling accurate counting of TCR cDNA molecules. Specific primers in the conserved constant-segment region were used to synthesize first-strand cDNA for the TCR alpha and beta chains. To control for contamination, every cDNA library was double barcoded, receiving both a SMART-Mk sample barcode and Illumina barcodes. TruSeq adapter sequences and Illumina sample barcodes were added in two successive PCR steps. TCR alpha and beta cDNA libraries were sequenced on the Illumina HiSeq platform with custom primers. The original methods were these. Unique molecular identifiers were extracted from raw reads with MiGEC, and CDR3 positions were determined with MiXCR. For each individual, recombination models were inferred using an EM algorithm with the repgenHMM and IGoR tools. Shared clonotype analysis was performed with the tcR package in R, normalizing sharing by the product of cloneset sizes. To study raw recombination free of thymic and clonal selection effects, out-of-frame nonproductive sequences were analyzed. Clones were called with MiXCR by TCRdb after fastp trimmed the public reads at Q25, and only in-frame beta chains were retained. For every CDR3 protein sequence, its rows merge into one entry that carries the most common genes and DNA. The V and J calls, along with clone size, are taken from TCRdb and not from the paper's own processing. The sample table lists over 500,000 distinct CDR3 sequences, less than 25% of them with a count of one. The ten largest clonotypes hold roughly 0.9% of the sample.

Points the paper makes about the study in general: Compared with coincidental sharing between unrelated individuals, out-of-frame TCR alpha sequences shared between twins had an excess of sequences with low generation probability. In monozygotic twins, out-of-frame TCR alpha sharing was systematically underestimated by recombination models, although the models agreed with sharing between unrelated individuals. Invariant T cells such as MAIT and iNKT could partly confound zero-insertion analyses, although diverse VJ usage argued against such confounding for most clonotypes. Because the same donors could not be followed over many years, the conclusions relied on cross-sectional statistical analysis. Excess twin sharing in beta out-of-frame sequences was weaker because fewer shared sequences lowered the signal-to-noise ratio. Abundant cord blood beta clonotypes carried fewer insertions; young adult naive repertoires showed a weaker similar trend, while memory repertoires showed none.

Inclusive of the bounding cysteine and phenylalanine, the CDR3 is 13 residues long. Just the 39-base CDR3 DNA is kept, in frame starting at base 1. CDR1 and CDR2, per the germline V gene, are SGDLS and YYNGEE. V loses 2 bases of germline sequence and J loses 4 bases, and the interval between the two ends is 9 bases. Every donor was a healthy Caucasian. The twin cohort comprised three pairs of female monozygotic twins, all aged roughly 18 to 30 years. CD4+ and CD8+ T cell populations were isolated with positive isolation kits from Invitrogen. These sequences were also reported in another study, on T cells expressing NK-cell markers. The second study also describes: Eight or nine donors provided sorted CD3+CD56+NKG2C+, CD3+CD56+NKG2C- and CD3+CD56-NKG2C+ T-cell subsets, whose TCR beta-chain repertoires were profiled. Seven of the eight sequenced donors were HCMV-seropositive and one was HCMV-seronegative. To restrict sorting to alphabetaTCR-expressing T cells, an anti-gammadeltaTCR antibody was added in several experiments. In more than five donors, the dominant CD3+CD56+NKG2C+ clonotypes were found to rank among the top 10 CD8+ clonotypes and to make up about 1.0-7.5% of CD8+ T cells. Those dominant clonotypes were again the most abundant among CD3+CD56-NKG2C+ cells in a few donors, at 28.3-60.1%. Whether the expanded NKG2C-expressing T cell clones were specific for HCMV antigens remained unclear. All eight donors whose samples were sequenced were randomly selected healthy volunteers, three of them men and five women. HCMV-specific IgG was detected in serum with a commercial ELISA kit to determine HCMV serostatus. MIGEC handled demultiplexing of the reads and grouping by UMI, while MiTCR was used to assemble and quantify clonotypes. To remove erroneous sequences, TCR cDNA sequences were retained only when supported by two or more reads. The tcR package was used for downstream repertoire analysis, and clonotypes were matched across fractions by CDR3 nucleotide sequence plus V segment. VDJmatch was used to annotate antigen specificity against VDJdb, with one amino acid substitution allowed in CDR3.

Recombination joined TRBV9 with TRBJ2-5; the D gene is not confidently resolved. Sequenced sample: CD4+ T cells sorted from blood. This receptor was taken from a woman in her late teens or twenties in good health. In nucleotide form, the sequence is TGTGCCAGCAGCGTGAGTGAAACAGAGACCCAGTACTTC. This translates into CASSVSETETQYF. When the CDR3 is completed using the reference TRBV9 and TRBJ2-5 genes on either side, the full variable domain is DSGVTQTPKHLITATGQRVTLRCSPRSGDLSVYWYQQSLDQGLQFLIQYYNGEERAKGNILERFSAQQFPDLHSELNLSSLELGDSALYFCASSVSETETQYFGPGTRLLVL.